This T cell receptor beta chain emerged from a study of T cells in Graves' hyperthyroidism and ophthalmopathy. Study-wide points: Blood also showed most of the thyroid clonotypes that were expanded above 0.001.

On this clonotype itself: Its target is unknown.

Germline CDR1 and CDR2: MNHEY and SMNVEV (reference sequence). The CDR3 consists of 16 residues. V dropped 5 bases and J dropped 5 bases, with 22 bases sitting between them. Researchers took RNA transcripts and amplified the TCR beta CDR3 regions from them. When the TCR CDR3 underwent first-round RT-PCR, the HTBI primer set was used. TCRdb re-called the multiplex PCR reads with MiXCR, one entry per CDR3 protein. This table has approximately 690,000 distinct CDR3 sequences, about 14% appearing once. This TCR derives from a woman aged 50 to 60 with Graves' ophthalmopathy. The sequenced sample consisted of blood. The J gene is TRBJ2-7, the V gene TRBV27, with D perhaps assigned TRBD1 or TRBD2 (5 bases each). In DNA form, the CDR3 reads TGTGCCAGCAGTCAGGAGGCCCAGAACAAAGGGGACGAGCAGTACTTC. Encoded protein: CASSQEAQNKGDEQYF.